Included here is one TCR beta chain sequence, with context. What it binds is not known. V lost 0 bases, J lost 5 bases, and 12 bases lay in between. The CDR3 sequence is 15 residues long. Germline CDR1 and CDR2: SGHDT and YYEEEE. The sample originates from a study of cytomegalovirus exposure and HLA in healthy donors. The study ran its PCR with 60 Vbeta and 13 Jbeta primers. The repertoire was sequenced with immunoSEQ multiplex PCR; TCRdb's copy has only in-frame clones and lacks some. The sample contains under 250,000 clones, around four fifths of which appear only once. Study-wide results and caveats: Later examination showed HLA-associated TCR beta chains had greater clonal expansion than equally common others. Under in vitro conditions, a few CMV-associated chains were confirmed as specific for CMV antigens. The majority of CMV-associated TCR beta chains were reported as apparently HLA-restricted in a later analysis.

The sequenced sample consisted of PBMCs. This TCR came from a man aged 50-59 years in good health and CMV-seronegative. This chain joins TRBV5-6 and TRBJ2-4; D gene uncertain. CDR3 loop: CASSLGQVMENIQYF. In DNA, the CDR3 is TGTGCCAGCAGCTTGGGGCAGGTGATGGAAAACATTCAGTACTTC.